Listed here are 25 T cell receptor beta chains from one sample, sequenced in a study of molecular identifiers for immune sequencing clone quantification. TCRdb recomputed calls from the PCR reads with MiXCR, one row per CDR3 protein. The data show 600,000 to 650,000 distinct CDR3 sequences, nearly 20% seen once. Sequenced material: naive CD8+ T cells from blood, with Jurkat cell RNA spiked in. Subset of the sample: FACS-sorted CD8+CD4-CCR7+CD45RA+ naive T cells. The receptors come from a human donor in good health. Some libraries in this study had Jurkat cell RNA spiked in.

This clonotype was seen only a few times. V and J are TRBV7-8 and TRBJ2-7; the D gene is possibly TRBD1 (6 bases). The CDR3 length is 14 residues. Germline V gives CDR1 SGHVS, CDR2 FQNEAQ. Trimming removed 3 bases at V and 4 bases at J, with 13 bases between. CDR3 sequence reads: CASSFSQGRYEQYF. CDR3 in DNA: TGTGCCAGCAGCTTTTCTCAGGGGCGGTACGAGCAGTACTTC.

The chain uses TRBV2 and TRBJ2-7, with 7 bases matching TRBD1. With V trimmed by 0 bases and J by 2 bases, 4 bases remained unmatched. CDR1 and CDR2 (germline): SNHLY, FYNNEI. The CDR3 is made up of 15 amino acids. The DNA of the CDR3 is TGTGCCAGCAGTGAAGCGACAGGGAACGCCTACGAGCAGTACTTC. This translates into CASSEATGNAYEQYF. The full variable domain, rest sourced from reference TRBV2 and TRBJ2-7, is EPEVTQTPSHQVTQMGQEVILRCVPISNHLYFYWYRQILGQKVEFLVSFYNNEISEKSEIFDDQFSVERPDGSNFTLKIRSTKLEDSAMYFCASSEATGNAYEQYFGPGTRLTVT.

This clonotype was seen a few times. The chain uses TRBV9 and TRBJ2-1; D is undetermined. The V gene's germline CDR1 is SGDLS and CDR2 YYNGEE. V shed 0 bases and J shed 0 bases, with 10 bases lying between them. This CDR3 has 16 residues. This chain's CDR3 is CASSVEGGYSYNEQFF. The CDR3 DNA follows: TGTGCCAGCAGCGTAGAGGGCGGATACTCCTACAATGAGCAGTTCTTC.

This clonotype was seen repeatedly, ten times or more. The genes are TRBV7-9 and TRBJ2-3, with 15 bases that match TRBD2. The V gene's germline CDR1 is SEHNR and CDR2 FQNEAQ (reference sequence). V lost 6 bases and J lost 0; bases outside the gene matches: 7. The length of the CDR3 is 18 residues. The CDR3: CASRERTSGGASTDTQYF. CDR3 nucleotide sequence: TGTGCCAGCAGGGAGAGGACTAGCGGGGGGGCTAGCACAGATACGCAGTATTTT. Complete variable domain (other parts from reference TRBV7-9 and TRBJ2-3): DTGVSQNPRHKITKRGQNVTFRCDPISEHNRLYWYRQTLGQGPEFLTYFQNEAQLEKSRLLSDRFSAERPKGSFSTLEIQRTEQGDSAMYLCASRERTSGGASTDTQYFGPGTRLTVL.

This clonotype was seen at least ten times. The chain links TRBV5-1 to TRBJ2-7; TRBD1 agrees at 9 bases. Losses at the gene ends were 3 bases for V and 4 bases for J; bases not matched to a gene: 11. Germline assignment: CDR1 SGHRS and CDR2 YFSETQ. There are 16 residues in the CDR3. CDR3 DNA: TGCGCCAGCAGCTGGACCGGCAGGACAGGGGATTACGAGCAGTACTTC. As protein: CASSWTGRTGDYEQYF.

This clonotype was counted between two and nine times. The J gene is TRBJ2-1, the V gene TRBV7-9; 9 bases are shared with TRBD2. Germline lookup yields CDR1 SEHNR and CDR2 FQNEAQ (reference sequence). The CDR3 extends over 18 amino acids. V lost 4 bases and J lost 0; bases outside the gene matches: 10. CDR3 DNA: TGTGCCAGCAGCTCCGGTAGCGGGGGAACGAGCTCCTACAATGAGCAGTTCTTC. This gives the protein CASSSGSGGTSSYNEQFF.

Ten or more counts support this clonotype. The J gene is TRBJ2-5, the V gene TRBV7-9; 10 bases fit TRBD2. The CDR3 has 16 amino acids. The germline gives CDR1 SEHNR, CDR2 FQNEAQ (reference sequence). The trim removed 1 base at V and 5 bases at J, leaving 7 bases unmatched. DNA for the CDR3: TGTGCCAGCAGCTTAGGTCTAGCGGGGGTTACGGAGACCCAGTACTTC. It specifies CASSLGLAGVTETQYF. Drawing the rest from reference TRBV7-9 and TRBJ2-5, the complete variable domain is DTGVSQNPRHKITKRGQNVTFRCDPISEHNRLYWYRQTLGQGPEFLTYFQNEAQLEKSRLLSDRFSAERPKGSFSTLEIQRTEQGDSAMYLCASSLGLAGVTETQYFGPGTRLLVL.

A remark on this clonotype: Since no conserved phenylalanine or tryptophan closes the CDR3, a read error is the likely cause. The chain uses TRBV4-2 and TRBJ1-2, with D unclear. The CDR3 extends over 13 amino acids. Germline CDR1 reads LGHNA; CDR2 reads YNFKEQ. Trimming left V 0 bases short and J 3 bases short, with 5 bases between. The CDR3: CASSQDGDYGYTV. The CDR3 nucleotides are TGTGCCAGCAGCCAAGACGGGGACTATGGCTACACCGTC.

This clonotype came up many times. The rearrangement uses TRBV12-3 or TRBV12-4 and TRBJ2-5, with D perhaps TRBD1 (5 bases). This CDR3 is built from 16 residues. Trimming pared 2 bases from V and 4 bases from J, leaving 17 bases between. CDR3 sequence: CASSLFPQGMGETQYF. The CDR3 nucleotides are TGTGCCAGCAGTTTATTTCCTCAGGGCATGGGAGAGACCCAGTACTTC.

The rearrangement links TRBV20-1 to TRBJ2-7, with D possibly called TRBD1 or TRBD2 (5 bases each). V shed 2 bases and J shed 2 bases, with 19 bases lying between them. Germline CDR1 and CDR2: DFQATT and SNEGSKA (reference sequence). The CDR3 spans 16 residues. The CDR3 nucleotides are TGCAGTGCTAGAAACCCCCCCCTCGGGGCCGCCTACGAGCAGTACTTC. The encoded protein is CSARNPPLGAAYEQYF.

CDR3 coding DNA: TGTGCCAGCAGCCCCCTACACATCGGGCTAGCCCGTGGGGAGTTTGAGCAGTTCTTC. Its translation is CASSPLHIGLARGEFEQFF. The chain combines TRBV4-2 with TRBJ2-1, with D perhaps matching TRBD2 (5 bases). The V gene's germline CDR1 is LGHNA and CDR2 YNFKEQ. This CDR3 comprises 19 residues. The V end lost 4 bases, the J end lost 9 bases, and 31 bases lay between the germline ends.

This chain connects TRBV20-1 to TRBJ2-5; D is unresolved. The CDR3 runs 13 residues. Trimming removed 1 base at V and 5 bases at J, with 11 bases between. Germline V CDR1 and CDR2: DFQATT, SNEGSKA (reference sequence). CDR3 amino acids: CSARGGFGETQYF. The CDR3 bases are TGCAGTGCTAGAGGCGGCTTTGGGGAGACCCAGTACTTC.

In its sample, this clonotype was seen many times. This chain links TRBV11-1 with TRBJ2-2; 7 nucleotides align to TRBD1. CDR3 length: 14 amino acids. V trimming: 4 bases; J trimming: 6 bases; junction bases outside the gene matches: 5. Germline CDR1 reads SGHAT; CDR2 reads FQDESV (reference sequence). The CDR3 here is CASSWRTGAGELFF. The CDR3 nucleotides read TGTGCCAGCAGCTGGCGGACAGGCGCCGGGGAGCTGTTTTTT. The full variable domain, in which reference TRBV11-1 and TRBJ2-2 provide the parts outside the CDR3, is EAEVAQSPRYKITEKSQAVAFWCDPISGHATLYWYRQILGQGPELLVQFQDESVVDDSQLPKDRFSAERLKGVDSTLKIQPAELGDSAMYLCASSWRTGAGELFFGEGSRLTVL.

As concerns this clonotype: This may be a read error, as it is one base from a much larger clone. The rearrangement uses TRBV27 and TRBJ2-7; 8 bases align to TRBD1. The CDR3 runs 13 residues. Germline V CDR1 and CDR2: MNHEY, SMNVEV (reference sequence). The CDR3 sequence: CASRDATGDEQHF. CDR3 coding DNA: TGTGCCAGCAGAGACGCGACAGGGGACGAGCAGCACTTC.

Note on this clonotype: One end of the junction does not line up with germline, which may come from a read error. The V call is TRBV29-1, the J call TRBJ2-1; 13 positions match TRBD2. The germline V gene has CDR1 SQVTM and CDR2 ANQGSEA. The CDR3 loop spans 15 amino acids. The CDR3 spells CSVEGTSGKYNEQFF. The CDR3 DNA is TGCAGCGTCGAAGGGACTAGCGGGAAGTACAATGAGCAGTTCTTC.

This clonotype has ten or more counts. The rearrangement links TRBV5-4 to TRBJ2-7; no definite D call. V lost 5 bases and J 5 bases, leaving 8 bases between the germline ends. In germline, CDR1 is SGHNT, CDR2 YYREEE (reference sequence). The CDR3 has 11 residues. CDR3 region: CASSTPNEQYF. The CDR3 DNA is TGTGCCAGCAGTACCCCGAACGAGCAGTACTTC.

This clonotype was seen more than once but under ten times. The chain uses TRBV13 and TRBJ1-5, with D perhaps matching TRBD1 (5 bases). The V end lost 0 bases, the J end lost 1 base, and 10 bases lay between the germline ends. There are 16 residues in the CDR3. CDR1 is PRHDT, CDR2 FYEKMQ, per germline (reference sequence). CDR3 nucleotide sequence: TGTGCCAGCAGCTTAGGCCTGGGGGGAAGCAATCAGCCCCAGCATTTT. Translated, it gives CASSLGLGGSNQPQHF.

The chain combines TRBV27 with TRBJ2-1; 7 bases fit TRBD2. Germline loops: CDR1 MNHEY, CDR2 SMNVEV (reference sequence). J lost 0 bases, V lost 5 bases, and 4 bases had no gene match. This CDR3 has 15 amino acids. CDR3 in DNA: TGTGCCAGCAGTCGGGGGGTGAGCTCCTACAATGAGCAGTTCTTC. This encodes CASSRGVSSYNEQFF.

In nucleotides, the CDR3 is TGCAGTGCTAGAGATCTGGGCGTCGGACGCGGCAATCAGCCCCAGCATTTT. Translating gives CSARDLGVGRGNQPQHF. The chain combines TRBV20-1 with TRBJ1-5; D gene ambiguous. Germline assignment: CDR1 DFQATT and CDR2 SNEGSKA (reference sequence). V was pared by 0 bases and J by 2 bases, with 17 bases between. The CDR3 is 17 residues long.

This clonotype was counted at least ten times. V usage is TRBV9 and J usage is TRBJ2-3; no clear D. V lost 3 bases, J lost 0 bases, and 8 bases lay in between. CDR1 and CDR2 from the germline V gene are SGDLS and YYNGEE. The CDR3 extends over 14 amino acids. CDR3 residues: CASSGAHSTDTQYF. The CDR3 bases are TGTGCCAGCAGCGGGGCGCATAGCACAGATACGCAGTATTTT.

As for this clonotype: A much larger clone differs by one base, so this may be a read error. The rearrangement joins TRBV7-8 to TRBJ2-5; 9 nucleotides agree with TRBD2. Per the germline V gene, CDR1 is SGHVS and CDR2 is FQNEAQ. The CDR3 is 14 residues long. CDR3 bases: TGTGCCAGCAGCGCGACTAGCGGCCAAGGGACCCAGTACTTC. Encoded protein: CASSATSGQGTQYF.

The CDR3 sequence: CASSEARGRTYSNQPQHF. The DNA of the CDR3 is TGTGCCAGCAGTGAAGCGCGAGGACGGACGTATAGCAATCAGCCCCAGCATTTT. The V call is TRBV6-1, the J call TRBJ1-5; D remains unclear. V was pared by 0 bases and J by 0 bases, with 15 bases between. CDR1 and CDR2 (germline): MNHNS, SASEGT. The length of the CDR3 is 18 residues.

This clonotype was found a few times. The rearrangement links TRBV12-3 or TRBV12-4 to TRBJ2-7; 7 bases are a match to TRBD2. The CDR3 is made up of 15 amino acids. The V and J ends lost 5 bases and 0 bases, in that order; junction bases with no gene match: 7. CDR3 amino acids: CASSPGGLTSYEQYF. Here the CDR3 DNA reads TGTGCCAGCAGTCCGGGGGGTCTTACCTCCTACGAGCAGTACTTC.

This clonotype was counted at least ten times. The V call is TRBV6-2 or TRBV6-3, the J call TRBJ2-3, with D unclear. Trimming shortened V by 1 base and J by 0 bases, and 5 bases separated the two germline ends. The CDR3 extends over 14 amino acids. Germline V gives CDR1 MNHEY, CDR2 SVGEGT. The CDR3 nucleotides read TGTGCCAGCAGTTACTTGTTTAGCACAGATACGCAGTATTTT. This sequence encodes CASSYLFSTDTQYF.

V usage is TRBV27 and J usage is TRBJ2-7, with D perhaps matching TRBD1 or TRBD2 (6 bases each). This CDR3 has 14 amino acids. V lost 3 bases and J lost 3, with 12 bases in between. Germline V gene sequence: CDR1 MNHEY, CDR2 SMNVEV (reference sequence). The CDR3 DNA follows: TGTGCCAGCAGTTTCGCCGGGGGCGGCTACGAGCAGTACTTC. Translation gives CASSFAGGGYEQYF.